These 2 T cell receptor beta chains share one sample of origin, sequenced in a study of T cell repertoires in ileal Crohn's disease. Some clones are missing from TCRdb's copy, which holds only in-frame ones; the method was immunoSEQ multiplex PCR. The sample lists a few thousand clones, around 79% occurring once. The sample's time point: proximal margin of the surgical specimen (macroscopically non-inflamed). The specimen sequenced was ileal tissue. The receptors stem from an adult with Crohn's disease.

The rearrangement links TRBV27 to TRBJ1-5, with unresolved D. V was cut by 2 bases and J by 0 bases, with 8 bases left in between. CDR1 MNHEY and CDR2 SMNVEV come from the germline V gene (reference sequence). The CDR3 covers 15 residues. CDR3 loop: CASSLSGYSNQPQHF. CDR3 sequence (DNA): TGTGCCAGCAGTTTAAGTGGTTATAGCAATCAGCCCCAGCATTTT.

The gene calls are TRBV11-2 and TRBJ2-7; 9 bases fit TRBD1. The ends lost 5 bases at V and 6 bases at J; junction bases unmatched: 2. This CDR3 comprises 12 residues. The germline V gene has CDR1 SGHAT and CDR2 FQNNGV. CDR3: CASSRTGVEQYF. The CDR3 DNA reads TGTGCCAGCAGCCGGACAGGGGTCGAGCAGTACTTC.